A single sample gave rise to the 6 T cell receptor beta chains below, sequenced in a study of T cells after posttransplantation cyclophosphamide. Assay: immunoSEQ multiplex PCR; the TCRdb copy retains only in-frame clones and omits some. In total the sample includes 30,000 or so clones, none of them seen once. Sequencing used PBMCs. Receptors originate from a woman aged 55-70 years in good health, CMV-negative, and a related stem cell transplant donor.

This clone was counted between two and nine times. This chain joins TRBV29-1 and TRBJ2-2, with TRBD2 identical over 10 bases. Trimming at V came to 7 bases and at J to 0 bases, leaving 2 bases not matched to a gene. Germline lookup yields CDR1 SQVTM and CDR2 ANQGSEA. This CDR3 contains 14 residues. CDR3 amino acids: CSAGLAANTGELFF. CDR3 in DNA: TGCAGCGCTGGACTAGCGGCGAACACCGGGGAGCTGTTTTTT.

This clone was detected many times. The gene calls are TRBV19 and TRBJ2-2; D ambiguous. The V gene lost 4 bases and the J gene lost 5 bases, with 8 bases spanning the gap. Germline V gene data show CDR1 as LNHDA and CDR2 as SQIVND (reference sequence). This CDR3 comprises 13 residues. The DNA of the CDR3 is TGTGCCAGTAGTAATCGGTGGACCGGGGAGCTGTTTTTT. Translation gives CASSNRWTGELFF.

This clone was seen more than once but under ten times. The rearrangement joins TRBV19 to TRBJ2-5; TRBD2 aligns across 8 bases. Germline assignment: CDR1 LNHDA and CDR2 SQIVND (reference sequence). Trimming at V came to 3 bases and at J to 1 base, leaving 1 base not matched to a gene. The CDR3 sequence is 14 residues long. Here the CDR3 reads CASSITSGQETQYF. CDR3 in DNA: TGTGCCAGTAGTATTACTAGCGGCCAAGAGACCCAGTACTTC.

This clone was observed many times. The CDR3 loop is CAIRGQSYEQYF. The CDR3 nucleotides are TGTGCCATCAGGGGACAGTCCTACGAGCAGTACTTC. The chain is built from TRBV10-3 and TRBJ2-7; 7 positions agree with TRBD1. The CDR3 runs to 12 residues. Looked up from germline, CDR1 is ENHRY and CDR2 is SYGVKD. Trimming at V came to 6 bases and at J to 1 base, leaving 0 bases not matched to a gene.

The chain uses TRBV7-2 and TRBJ2-2; D perhaps matches TRBD1 (5 bases). Trimming stripped 0 bases from V and 6 bases from J, with 14 bases between. The germline V gene encodes CDR1 SGHTA and CDR2 FQGNSA. This CDR3 is 16 amino acids long. CDR3 nucleotides: TGTGCCAGCAGCTTAGCGTACCCAGGGCCCCCCGGGGAGCTGTTTTTT. Translated: CASSLAYPGPPGELFF.

Only a few counts were recorded for this clone. The rearrangement links TRBV15 to TRBJ2-1, with no clear D. This CDR3 region has 15 residues. Germline loops: CDR1 LNHNV, CDR2 YYDKDF (reference sequence). V gave up 0 bases and J gave up 1 base, with 7 bases separating them. CDR3 sequence reads: CATSRDLASYNEQFF. The CDR3 coding sequence is TGTGCCACCAGCAGAGATTTAGCTTCCTACAATGAGCAGTTCTTC.